This TCR beta chain comes out of a study of sequential checkpoint blockade in melanoma. Clones were sequenced by immunoSEQ multiplex PCR, and TCRdb holds only the in-frame ones, with some missing. The sample contains some 11,000 clones, around four fifths of which appear only once. The treatment here: randomized to nivolumab then ipilimumab (arm A) or the reverse (arm B). The V and J ends lost 2 bases and 4 bases, in that order; junction bases with no gene match: 13. The germline V gene has CDR1 SGDLS and CDR2 YYNGEE. The CDR3 has 19 amino acids. Sequencing used CD8+ T cells sorted from blood (inferred from file names), obtained from a patient given nivolumab and ipilimumab in sequence. This chain joins TRBV9 and TRBJ2-3, with 13 nucleotides matching TRBD2. The source of this sequence is a human donor with melanoma. For the CDR3, the DNA is TGTGCCAGCAGCGTCGCTACAGGGACGACTAGCGGGAGGTCAGATACGCAGTATTTT. Translation: CASSVATGTTSGRSDTQYF.